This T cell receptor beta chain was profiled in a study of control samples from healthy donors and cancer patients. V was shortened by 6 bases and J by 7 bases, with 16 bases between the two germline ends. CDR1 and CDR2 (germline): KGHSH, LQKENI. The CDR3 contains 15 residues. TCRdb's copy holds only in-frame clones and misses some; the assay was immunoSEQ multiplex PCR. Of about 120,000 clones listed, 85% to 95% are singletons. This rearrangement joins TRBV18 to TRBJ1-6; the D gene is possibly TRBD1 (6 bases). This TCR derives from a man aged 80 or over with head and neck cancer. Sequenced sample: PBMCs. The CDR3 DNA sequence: TGTGCCAGCTCCCCGAGCGGGACACCCAATTCACCCCTCCACTTT. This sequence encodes CASSPSGTPNSPLHF.